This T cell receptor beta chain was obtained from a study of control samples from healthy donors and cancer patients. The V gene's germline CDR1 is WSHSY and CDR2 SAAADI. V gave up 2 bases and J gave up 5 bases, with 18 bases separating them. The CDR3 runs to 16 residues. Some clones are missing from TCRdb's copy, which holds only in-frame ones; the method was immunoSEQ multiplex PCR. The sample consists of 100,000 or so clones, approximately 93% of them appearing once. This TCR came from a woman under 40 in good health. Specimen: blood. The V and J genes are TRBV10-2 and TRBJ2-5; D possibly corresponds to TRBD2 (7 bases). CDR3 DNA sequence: TGCGCCAGCAGTGAGAGGCGGGGGCCCCTAGGGGAGACCCAGTACTTC. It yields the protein CASSERRGPLGETQYF.